The sequence of this T cell receptor beta chain was determined in a study of blood T cell repertoires in COVID-19. This table comes from immunoSEQ multiplex PCR, and its TCRdb copy is limited to in-frame clones, with some not included. This repertoire shows about 250,000 clones, approximately 83% found once; its top ten account for more than 3.5%. The V and J ends lost 4 bases and 6 bases, in that order; junction bases with no gene match: 17. The germline gives CDR1 SEHNR, CDR2 FQNEAQ (reference sequence). CDR3 length: 18 residues. The sequenced sample was PBMCs or T cells enriched from blood (not recorded which). The V gene is TRBV7-9, the J gene TRBJ2-2; 7 positions match TRBD1. The TCR sequence derives from a woman aged 25 to 39 who had recovered from COVID-19. Written as DNA, the CDR3 is TGTGCCAGCAGCTCCGTATCCGTAACAGGGACAGCCCCCGGGGAGCTGTTTTTT. The encoded protein is CASSSVSVTGTAPGELFF.